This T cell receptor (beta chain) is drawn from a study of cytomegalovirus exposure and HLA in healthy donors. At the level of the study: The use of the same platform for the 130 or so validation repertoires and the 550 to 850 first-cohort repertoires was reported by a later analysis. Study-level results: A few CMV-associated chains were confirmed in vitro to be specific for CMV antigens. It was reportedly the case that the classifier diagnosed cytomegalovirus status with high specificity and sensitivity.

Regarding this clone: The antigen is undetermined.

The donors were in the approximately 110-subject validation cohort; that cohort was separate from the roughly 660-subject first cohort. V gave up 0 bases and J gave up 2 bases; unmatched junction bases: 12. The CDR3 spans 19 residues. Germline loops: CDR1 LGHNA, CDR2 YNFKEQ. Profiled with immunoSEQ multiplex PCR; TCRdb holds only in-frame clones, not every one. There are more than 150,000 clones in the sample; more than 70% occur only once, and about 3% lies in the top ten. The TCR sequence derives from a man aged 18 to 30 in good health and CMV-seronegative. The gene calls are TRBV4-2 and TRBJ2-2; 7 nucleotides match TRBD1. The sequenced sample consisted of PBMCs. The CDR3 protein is CASSQDPSLRGLNTGELFF. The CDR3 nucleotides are TGTGCCAGCAGCCAAGATCCCTCCTTAAGGGGGCTTAACACCGGGGAGCTGTTTTTT.